This T cell receptor (beta chain) originates from a study of cytomegalovirus exposure and HLA in healthy donors. Across the whole study: From donors who were HLA-typed, an early data release held around 80 million unique TCRs. General study findings and limits: Later work showed greater clonal expansion in HLA-associated TCR beta chains than in equally common others.

With regard to this clone: Its antigen is currently unknown.

Losses at the gene ends were 3 bases for V and 8 bases for J; bases not matched to a gene: 6. Germline CDR1 reads SNHLY; CDR2 reads FYNNEI. This CDR3 is built from 13 residues. 13 Jbeta primers and 60 Vbeta primers were used for the PCR. Data came from immunoSEQ multiplex PCR; TCRdb stores just in-frame clones and leaves some out. Here the sample table reports roughly 30,000 clones. V gene TRBV2 combines with J gene TRBJ1-2, with 7 bases that match TRBD1. The sequence was collected from a female donor in good health and CMV-seronegative. What was sequenced was PBMCs. The CDR3 DNA sequence: TGTGCCAGCAGTGAGGACCAGGGGGACGGCTACACCTTC. This encodes CASSEDQGDGYTF.